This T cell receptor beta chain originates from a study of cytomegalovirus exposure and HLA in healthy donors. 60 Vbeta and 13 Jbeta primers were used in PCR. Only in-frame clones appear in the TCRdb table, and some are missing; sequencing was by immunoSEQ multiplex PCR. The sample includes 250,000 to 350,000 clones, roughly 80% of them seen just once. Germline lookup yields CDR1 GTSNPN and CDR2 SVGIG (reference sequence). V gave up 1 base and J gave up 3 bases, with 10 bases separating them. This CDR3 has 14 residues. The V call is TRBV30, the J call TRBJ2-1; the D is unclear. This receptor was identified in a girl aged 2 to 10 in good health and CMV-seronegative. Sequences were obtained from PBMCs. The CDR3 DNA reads TGTGCCTGGAGTGAGAGGCTCCTCTACAATGAGCAGTTCTTC. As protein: CAWSERLLYNEQFF.